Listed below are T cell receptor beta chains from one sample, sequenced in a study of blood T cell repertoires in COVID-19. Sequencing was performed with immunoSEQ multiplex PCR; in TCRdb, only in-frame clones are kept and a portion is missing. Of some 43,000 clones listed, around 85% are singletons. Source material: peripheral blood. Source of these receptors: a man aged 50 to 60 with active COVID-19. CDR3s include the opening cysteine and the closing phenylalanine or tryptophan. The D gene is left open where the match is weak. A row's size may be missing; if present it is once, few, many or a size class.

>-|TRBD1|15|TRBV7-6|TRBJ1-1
CASSELGQGVGEAFF
TGTGCCAGCAGCGAATTAGGACAGGGGGTGGGTGAAGCTTTCTTT
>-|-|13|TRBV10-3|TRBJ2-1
CAIRIQGGNEQFF
TGTGCCATCAGAATCCAGGGAGGAAATGAGCAGTTCTTC
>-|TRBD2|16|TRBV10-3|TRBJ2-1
CAIRGGLAGGHNEQFF
TGTGCCATCAGGGGAGGGCTAGCGGGGGGCCACAATGAGCAGTTCTTC
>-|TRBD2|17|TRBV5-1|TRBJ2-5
CASSLATSGGYQETQYF
TGCGCCAGCAGCTTGGCGACTAGCGGGGGCTACCAAGAGACCCAGTACTTC
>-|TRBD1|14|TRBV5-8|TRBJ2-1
CASRRDRGYDEQFF
TGTGCCAGCAGAAGGGACAGGGGATACGATGAGCAGTTCTTC
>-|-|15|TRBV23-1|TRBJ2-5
CASSPIHRDQETQYF
TGCGCCAGCAGTCCTATTCACAGGGACCAAGAGACCCAGTACTTC
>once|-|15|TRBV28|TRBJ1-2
CASSTRAQGLYGYTF
TGTGCCAGCAGTACCAGAGCCCAGGGGCTCTATGGCTACACCTTC
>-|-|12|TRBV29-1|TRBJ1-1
CTGVGMNTEAFF
TGCACGGGGGTGGGGATGAACACTGAAGCTTTCTTT
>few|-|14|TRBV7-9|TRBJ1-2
CASSLGAGWHGYTF
TGTGCCAGCAGCTTAGGCGCAGGGTGGCATGGCTACACCTTC
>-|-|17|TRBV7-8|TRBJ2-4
CASSPVGGRKAKNIQYF
TGTGCCAGCAGCCCTGTCGGGGGGCGTAAGGCCAAAAACATTCAGTACTTC
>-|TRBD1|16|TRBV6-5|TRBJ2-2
CASSYSINRGSGELFF
TGTGCCAGCAGTTACTCGATTAACAGGGGGTCCGGGGAGCTGTTTTTT
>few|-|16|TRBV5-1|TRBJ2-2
CASSALRSSNTGELFF
TGCGCCAGCAGCGCACTCAGGTCTTCGAACACCGGGGAGCTGTTTTTT
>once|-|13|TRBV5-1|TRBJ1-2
CASSLDGGYGYTF
TGCGCCAGCAGCTTGGACGGGGGCTATGGCTACACCTTC
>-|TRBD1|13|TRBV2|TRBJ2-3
CASTGQGTDTQYF
TGTGCCAGCACTGGACAGGGAACAGATACGCAGTATTTT
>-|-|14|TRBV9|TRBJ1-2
CASSVATPAGGYTF
TGTGCCAGCAGCGTAGCTACCCCGGCGGGCGGCTACACCTTC
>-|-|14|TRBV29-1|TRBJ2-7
CSVESDSYPYEQYF
TGCAGCGTTGAAAGCGACAGTTATCCCTACGAGCAGTACTTC
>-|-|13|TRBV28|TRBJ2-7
CASNFQGFHEQYF
TGTGCCAGCAATTTTCAGGGTTTCCACGAGCAGTACTTC
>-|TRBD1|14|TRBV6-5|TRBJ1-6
CASSYSGTASPLHF
TGTGCCAGCAGTTACTCTGGGACAGCTTCACCCCTCCACTTT
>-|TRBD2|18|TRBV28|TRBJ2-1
CASSFSGLAGNSYNEQFF
TGTGCCAGCAGTTTTTCAGGACTAGCGGGGAACTCCTACAATGAGCAGTTCTTC
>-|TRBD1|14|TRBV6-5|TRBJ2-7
CASKIGQGTHEQYF
TGTGCCAGCAAAATCGGACAGGGGACCCACGAGCAGTACTTC
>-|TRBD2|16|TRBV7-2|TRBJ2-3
CASSLNPGGNTDTQYF
TGTGCCAGCAGCCTGAACCCGGGGGGGAACACAGATACGCAGTATTTT
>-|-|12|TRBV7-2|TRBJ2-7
CASSLQGIEQYF
TGTGCCAGCAGCTTACAGGGGATCGAGCAGTACTTC
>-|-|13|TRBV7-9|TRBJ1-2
CASSLRDPTGYTF
TGTGCCAGCAGCTTACGCGATCCCACTGGCTACACCTTC
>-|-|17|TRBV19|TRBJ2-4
CASSIFLGGQKGDIQYF
TGTGCCAGTAGTATTTTCCTTGGCGGCCAAAAGGGGGACATTCAGTACTTC
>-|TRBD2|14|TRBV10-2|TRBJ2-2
CASMFGGDTGELFF
TGCGCCAGCATGTTCGGGGGGGACACCGGGGAGCTGTTTTTT
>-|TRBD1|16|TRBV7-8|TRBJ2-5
CASSLVVTGGFQTQYF
TGTGCCAGCAGCTTAGTCGTGACAGGGGGCTTCCAGACCCAGTACTTC
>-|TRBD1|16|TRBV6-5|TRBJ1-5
CASSYPTGSNNQPQHF
TGTGCCAGCAGTTACCCGACAGGGAGCAACAATCAGCCCCAGCATTTT
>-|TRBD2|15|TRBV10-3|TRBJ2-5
CAISDAAGAQETQYF
TGTGCCATCAGTGATGCAGCGGGGGCCCAAGAGACCCAGTACTTC
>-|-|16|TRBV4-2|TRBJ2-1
CASSQDLRGPYNEQFF
TGTGCCAGCAGCCAAGATCTCAGGGGTCCCTACAATGAGCAGTTCTTC
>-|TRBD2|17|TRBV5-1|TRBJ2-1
CASSLAPGGGTNNEQFF
TGCGCCAGCAGCTTGGCCCCCGGCGGGGGGACTAACAATGAGCAGTTCTTC
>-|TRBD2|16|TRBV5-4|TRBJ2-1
CASSLGTSGGYNEQFF
TGTGCCAGCAGCTTGGGGACTAGCGGGGGCTACAATGAGCAGTTCTTC
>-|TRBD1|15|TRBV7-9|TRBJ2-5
CASSWPRDRDETQYF
TGTGCCAGCAGCTGGCCACGGGACAGGGACGAGACCCAGTACTTC
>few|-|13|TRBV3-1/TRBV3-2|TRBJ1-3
CASSQGTGNTIYF
TGTGCCAGCAGCCAAGGAACAGGAAACACCATATATTTT
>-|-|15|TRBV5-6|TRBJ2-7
CASSSLQVFSYEQYF
TGTGCCAGCAGCTCCCTCCAGGTCTTCTCCTACGAGCAGTACTTC
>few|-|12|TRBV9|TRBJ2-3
CASSAQTDTQYF
TGTGCCAGCAGCGCTCAGACAGATACGCAGTATTTT
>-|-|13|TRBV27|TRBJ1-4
CASRPTESVKLFF
TGTGCCAGCAGGCCGACAGAATCGGTAAAACTGTTTTTT
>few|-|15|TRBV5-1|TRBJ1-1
CASRSGPTGFAEAFF
TGCGCCAGCAGATCCGGTCCAACGGGATTTGCTGAAGCTTTCTTT
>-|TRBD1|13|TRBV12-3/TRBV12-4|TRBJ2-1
CASRTTGGHEQFF
TGTGCCAGCAGGACAACAGGGGGGCATGAGCAGTTCTTC
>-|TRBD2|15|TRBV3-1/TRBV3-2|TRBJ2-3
CASSPGTSGTDTQYF
TGTGCCAGCAGCCCGGGGACTAGCGGGACAGATACGCAGTATTTT
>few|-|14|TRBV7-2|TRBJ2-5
CASSLDATRETQYF
TGTGCCAGCAGCTTAGACGCGACTAGGGAGACCCAGTACTTC
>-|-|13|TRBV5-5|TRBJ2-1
CASSLPGGNEQFF
TGTGCCAGCAGCTTGCCAGGGGGGAATGAGCAGTTCTTC
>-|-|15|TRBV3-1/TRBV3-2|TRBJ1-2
CASSQMSGRGYGYTF
TGTGCCAGCAGCCAAATGTCGGGGCGGGGCTATGGCTACACCTTC
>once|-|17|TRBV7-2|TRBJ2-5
CASSLVGAGVGQETQYF
TGTGCCAGCAGCTTGGTGGGGGCCGGGGTTGGGCAAGAGACCCAGTACTTC
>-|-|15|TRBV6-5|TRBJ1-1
CASSYSGGPNTEAFF
TGTGCCAGCAGTTACTCGGGGGGGCCGAACACTGAAGCTTTCTTT
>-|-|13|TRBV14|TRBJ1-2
CASSPDISYGYTF
TGTGCCAGCAGTCCAGACATCTCCTATGGCTACACCTTC
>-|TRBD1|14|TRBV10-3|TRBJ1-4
CAVSRGSLNEKLFF
TGTGCCGTTTCCAGGGGGTCACTTAATGAAAAACTGTTTTTT
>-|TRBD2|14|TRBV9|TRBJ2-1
CASSPRLAGGEQFF
TGTGCCAGCAGCCCAAGACTAGCGGGGGGTGAGCAGTTCTTC
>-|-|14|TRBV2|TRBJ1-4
CASSADTTNEKLFF
TGTGCCAGCAGTGCTGACACCACTAATGAAAAACTGTTTTTT